This T cell receptor beta chain was found in a study of read filtering for tumor transcriptome and immune sequencing. The library was built from about 0.4 ug RNA with molecular barcoded adaptors for alpha/delta and beta/gamma chains. TCRdb ran MiXCR on the reads and lists one entry per CDR3 protein. Of approximately 61,000 distinct CDR3 sequences in the sample, under 20% were seen once. The sample holds many counts of this clonotype. The germline CDR1 and CDR2 sequences are DFQATT and SNEGSKA (reference sequence). CDR3 length equals 12 residues. Specimen: a population of CD138-negative cells sorted from bone marrow. The rearrangement joins TRBV20-1 to TRBJ1-5; 9 nucleotides line up with TRBD1. The receptor's source is a donor at least 40 years old with multiple myeloma. As DNA, the CDR3 is TGCAGCCAAGGACAGGGGAAACAGCCCCAGCATTTT. Translating gives CSQGQGKQPQHF.